This TCR beta chain appears in the sequencing data of a study of PD-1 blockade in classical Hodgkin lymphoma. Germline V gene sequence: CDR1 SGHNT, CDR2 YENEEA. J gave up 7 bases and V 5 bases, and 8 bases lay outside the gene matches. CDR3 size: 15 residues. Time point described: newly diagnosed, previously untreated cHL patient sample. Untreated, newly diagnosed classical Hodgkin lymphoma PBMCs served for comparison. The repertoire was sequenced with immunoSEQ multiplex PCR; TCRdb's copy has only in-frame clones and lacks some. The sample carries tens of thousands of clones, approximately 90% recorded once. Whole-study results and caveats: Repertoire differences have undefined causes, possibly disease activity or prior therapy. Reports described newly diagnosed patients as having lower baseline TCR diversity than healthy donors.

For this clone: Its specificity is unknown.

Sequenced material: peripheral blood mononuclear cells (PBMCs). This clonotype was sampled from a human donor with classical Hodgkin lymphoma. J is TRBJ2-1 and V is TRBV11-3; TRBD2 aligns across 10 bases. The CDR3 sequence is CASSEREGSYNEQFF. The CDR3 bases are TGTGCCAGCAGCGAGCGGGAGGGATCGTATAATGAGCAGTTCTTC.